This TCR beta chain was found in a study of blood T cell repertoires in COVID-19 (dated by TCRdb to 2019 to 2021). Looking at the study overall: Samples covering the acute and convalescent phases of COVID-19 were provided by collaborators in the United States, Italy and Spain. Samples were obtained from the ongoing ImmuneRACE study (first 160 participants) and from about 1,300 subjects provided by 6 global collaborators. The dataset comprised deeply sampled blood TCRbeta repertoires from subjects exposed to, actively infected with, or recovered from COVID-19. The prospective study material was composed of cDNA or gDNA derived from T cells, B-cell-depleted T cells, or PBMCs. Sample metadata almost always included a de-identified subject ID, COVID-19 status, age in years and sex. HLA class I and class II types, where available, came from metadata supplied by the sample provider rather than from assay-based typing. A freely available public database, intended as a resource for researchers studying the immune response to SARS-CoV-2, is where the repertoires were released. The study at large found these results: How much clinical and demographic metadata was included differed by source and by participant, and the metadata was provided uncurated.

The collaborating institutions used their own protocols to collect whole blood in K2EDTA tubes. Collaborator samples were shipped for TCRbeta analysis as frozen whole blood, isolated PBMCs, or DNA extracted from either sample type. The immunoSEQ Assay, a bias-controlled multiplex PCR, was used to amplify TCRbeta CDR3 regions from genomic DNA. For the original study's pipeline: The number of nucleated cells in each sample was estimated from the amplification of reference gene primers within the assay. To quantify the absolute abundance of each unique TCRbeta CDR3 rearrangement, sequence reads were collapsed and filtered. For each sample, productive Simpson clonality was calculated as the square root of Simpson's diversity index across productive rearrangements. Here the immuneACCESS table is served through TCRdb, limited to in-frame sequences with V and J called. Missing clones are a known gap in these copies; in checked studies unresolved V genes cover under half, and the rest lacks a known reason. Clone size and V and J calls were adopted from that table, with D and trimming inferred from the DNA. The sample table records a few hundred thousand clones; 80% to 85% of these occur just once. Clones ranked in the top ten supply roughly 20% of the sample.

As to this clone: Its cognate antigen has yet to be identified. No much larger clone exists at a distance of one base, and base qualities are not known.

The germline V gene encodes CDR1 SGHAT and CDR2 FQNNGV. Its CDR3 holds 12 amino acids, cysteine through phenylalanine. Left in the record is the CDR3 DNA by itself, 36 bases read in frame from the first base. Cut back by 0 bases and 6 bases, the V and J ends lie 6 bases apart. The sequence derives from a woman older than 75 with active or convalescent COVID-19. The sample comprised peripheral blood. The chain joins TRBV11-2 to TRBJ2-7, with the D gene not clear enough to name. The encoded CDR3 is CASSLETGEQYF. The DNA sequence is TGTGCCAGCAGCTTAGAAACGGGCGAGCAGTACTTC.